This T cell receptor beta chain was captured in a study of cytomegalovirus exposure and HLA in healthy donors. As concerns this clone: Its antigen is not identified.

Trimming removed 6 bases from V and 6 bases from J, with 15 bases in between. The CDR3 sequence is 14 residues long. In germline, CDR1 is MNHEY, CDR2 SMNVEV (reference sequence). PCR involved 60 Vbeta and 13 Jbeta primers. In the original workflow: In a later analysis, about 9.9 million of 83 million or so unique beta chains occurred in at least two donors. Method: immunoSEQ multiplex PCR; TCRdb's copy keeps in-frame clones and lacks some. V and J calls plus clone size are reproduced from that table; the DNA served to infer D and trimming. The table records more than 95,000 clones, roughly three quarters of them present only once. Study observations and caveats: Indistinguishability led to the exclusion of some V segments, TRBV6-2 and TRBV6-3 included.

The chain combines TRBV27 with TRBJ1-5; no definite D call. Sequencing input: PBMCs. The receptor was derived from a woman between 18 and 29 years old in good health and CMV-seronegative. For the CDR3, the DNA is TGTGCCAGCAGCCCCCCGGGGAGCGGTCAGCCCCAGCATTTT. It codes for CASSPPGSGQPQHF.